This T cell receptor (beta chain) was found in a study of T-cell memory formation after mild COVID-19. Study-level findings and limits: There was a balanced CD4/CD8 profile in clones contracting day 15 to 85, and later expanders leaned CD4+.

This clonotype was recorded a few times. Its antigen is unknown. A much larger clone lies a single base off, so this may be a read error. Constant-segment primers were used for 5'RACE, and the resulting TCR alpha and TCR beta cDNA libraries carried sample barcodes and UMIs. Each CDR3 protein gets one entry after TCRdb re-called the 5' RACE reads with MiXCR. The table has 200,000 to 250,000 distinct CDR3 sequences, about 9.2% seen once. The sequence came from a man between 18 and 35 years old who had mild COVID-19 (a few samples of this study predate the infection). Cell type and time point are not known. Sequencing used PBMCs or a T cell subset sorted from them (not recorded which).

CDR3 protein: CASSQEVHVADIYGYTF. Here the CDR3 DNA reads TGCGCCAGCAGCCAAGAGGTCCACGTGGCCGACATCTATGGCTACACCTTC. The chain links TRBV4-1 to TRBJ1-2; no clear D. Trimming pared 0 bases from V and 4 bases from J, leaving 18 bases between. The germline V gene has CDR1 MGHRA and CDR2 YSYEKL. The CDR3 is 17 amino acids.